The rows below give T cell receptor beta chains drawn from one sample of a study of T-cell memory formation after mild COVID-19. TCRdb itself ran the 5' RACE reads through MiXCR, one entry per CDR3 protein. The sample carries 390,000 or so distinct CDR3 sequences, 15% to 20% recorded once. The specimen was PBMCs or a T cell subset sorted from them (not recorded which). The receptors come from a man aged 18 to 35 who had mild COVID-19 (a few samples of this study predate the infection). Cell type and time point are not known. CDR3s leave out the opening cysteine and the closing phenylalanine or tryptophan. The order of the fields is V gene, J gene, CDR3 protein.

V gene: TRBV7-2
J gene: TRBJ2-3
CDR3 protein: ASSQVGGGTDTQY

V gene: TRBV6-6
J gene: TRBJ1-5
CDR3 protein: ASLGGSNQPQH

V gene: TRBV5-1
J gene: TRBJ2-5
CDR3 protein: ASSLSGSGGVQETQY

V gene: TRBV20-1
J gene: TRBJ2-3
CDR3 protein: SARLLTSGDTDTQY

V gene: TRBV27
J gene: TRBJ1-1
CDR3 protein: ASSLTAGVMNTEAF

V gene: TRBV6-2/TRBV6-3
J gene: TRBJ2-3
CDR3 protein: ATLAGGFTDTQY

V gene: TRBV11-2
J gene: TRBJ2-3
CDR3 protein: ASSPFPGGSSTDTQY

V gene: TRBV14
J gene: TRBJ2-1
CDR3 protein: ASSQEFPRRGYNEQF

V gene: TRBV2
J gene: TRBJ2-3
CDR3 protein: ASIGWGDTQY

V gene: TRBV20-1
J gene: TRBJ1-1
CDR3 protein: SARGRAEAF

V gene: TRBV2
J gene: TRBJ1-1
CDR3 protein: ASSEGPGTEAF

V gene: TRBV11-2
J gene: TRBJ1-2
CDR3 protein: ASSLNPDNYGYT

V gene: TRBV6-5
J gene: TRBJ2-1
CDR3 protein: ASSTSLAGGNEQF

V gene: TRBV7-8
J gene: TRBJ1-1
CDR3 protein: ASSFGAFNTEAF

V gene: TRBV6-1
J gene: TRBJ1-6
CDR3 protein: ASSGGDGRWAAGPLH

V gene: TRBV9
J gene: TRBJ1-4
CDR3 protein: ASSAGQAEKLF

V gene: TRBV6-5
J gene: TRBJ2-1
CDR3 protein: ASSYTRTGTNEQF